The 26 T cell receptor beta chains below were found in one sample sequenced in a study of cytomegalovirus exposure and HLA in healthy donors. Use of 60 Vbeta and 13 Jbeta primers characterized the PCR. Repertoires were generated with immunoSEQ multiplex PCR, while TCRdb's copy carries only in-frame clones and drops some. Found here are about 160,000 clones, 82% of them singletons; the top ten hold 0.96%. The source material was PBMCs. The source of these receptors is a girl aged 2 to 10 in good health and CMV-seropositive.

This chain connects TRBV7-9 to TRBJ1-5, with D possibly TRBD1 on 6 matching bases. The ends were cut back, 4 bases at V and 2 bases at J, with 9 bases in the middle. Germline V gene sequence: CDR1 SEHNR, CDR2 FQNEAQ (reference sequence). The CDR3 is 14 residues long. The CDR3 sequence: CASSSGHRNQPQHF. CDR3 DNA sequence: TGTGCCAGCAGCTCGGGACACCGCAATCAGCCCCAGCATTTT. The full variable domain, its missing parts supplied by reference TRBV7-9 and TRBJ1-5, is DTGVSQNPRHKITKRGQNVTFRCDPISEHNRLYWYRQTLGQGPEFLTYFQNEAQLEKSRLLSDRFSAERPKGSFSTLEIQRTEQGDSAMYLCASSSGHRNQPQHFGDGTRLSIL.

The CDR3 nucleotides read TGTGCCTGGAGTGATGGGCAGTCGTATGAAGCTTTCTTT. It encodes CAWSDGQSYEAFF. J is TRBJ1-1 and V is TRBV30; D is uncertain. The CDR3 spans 13 residues. Between the trimmed V and J ends, which lost 1 base and 7 bases, there was a span of 13 bases. CDR1 GTSNPN and CDR2 SVGIG come from the germline V gene (reference sequence).

This clone was picked up one time. This chain connects TRBV4-1 to TRBJ2-7; 11 bases are shared with TRBD2. CDR1 is MGHRA, CDR2 YSYEKL, per germline. With 5 bases clipped from V and 4 bases from J, the junction kept 4 bases outside the gene matches. The CDR3 is made up of 14 amino acids. DNA for the CDR3: TGCGCCAGCAGCTCGGGACTAGCGGCGTACGAGCAGTACTTC. It encodes CASSSGLAAYEQYF.

V gene TRBV7-9 combines with J gene TRBJ1-2; 8 nucleotides line up with TRBD1. CDR1 and CDR2 (germline): SEHNR, FQNEAQ (reference sequence). The length of the CDR3 is 15 residues. Losses at the gene ends were 1 base for V and 7 bases for J; bases not matched to a gene: 8. The CDR3 sequence is CASSLVDRVLRGYTF. The CDR3 nucleotides read TGTGCCAGCAGCTTAGTGGACAGGGTTTTACGTGGCTACACCTTC.

This clone was found once. This chain uses TRBV28 with TRBJ1-4; the match to TRBD1 covers 8 bases. Per germline, CDR1 MDHEN and CDR2 SYDVKM. The CDR3 runs 15 residues. After removal of 5 bases from V and 3 bases from J, the junction contained 5 bases not matched to a gene. CDR3 in amino acids: CASSPDRVSNEKLFF. CDR3 DNA: TGTGCCAGCAGTCCGGACAGGGTATCTAATGAAAAACTGTTTTTT.

This clone has a single count. One end of the junction varies from germline; a read error may be responsible. The rearrangement joins TRBV5-3 to TRBJ2-5; 16 positions agree with TRBD2. TRBV5-3 is given ORF status, its function remaining uncertain. This CDR3 has 17 amino acids. The DNA for the CDR3 is TGTGCCAGAAGCATGGGACTAGCGGGAGGGATCCAAGAGGCCCAGTACTTC. Its protein is CARSMGLAGGIQEAQYF.

This clone showed up just once. V gene TRBV5-1 combines with J gene TRBJ2-5, with 9 bases fitting TRBD2. Germline loops: CDR1 SGHRS, CDR2 YFSETQ. The CDR3 covers 14 residues. Unmatched junction bases numbered 3, after V lost 2 bases and J lost 4 bases. The CDR3 here is CASSFVLAGETQYF. As DNA, the CDR3 is TGCGCCAGCAGCTTTGTACTAGCGGGAGAGACCCAGTACTTC.

The genes are TRBV15 and TRBJ2-1; 11 bases align to TRBD2. V was pared by 4 bases and J by 5 bases, with 7 bases of the junction left unmatched. Germline V CDR1 and CDR2: LNHNV, YYDKDF (reference sequence). The CDR3 is made up of 16 amino acids. Here the CDR3 DNA reads TGTGCCACCAGCACTTGGACTAGCGGGCTTAACAATGAGCAGTTCTTC. Residues: CATSTWTSGLNNEQFF.

The rearrangement joins TRBV25-1 to TRBJ1-4; maybe TRBD1 (6 bases). This CDR3 has 13 residues. CDR1 is MGHDK and CDR2 is SYGVNS in the germline V gene. The ends were cut back, 4 bases at V and 7 bases at J, with 10 bases in the middle. The DNA of the CDR3 is TGTGCCAGCAGTGGTGGGGGCCGTGAAAAACTGTTTTTT. Translation gives CASSGGGREKLFF. Full variable domain (missing parts from reference TRBV25-1 and TRBJ1-4): EADIYQTPRYLVIGTGKKITLECSQTMGHDKMYWYQQDPGMELHLIHYSYGVNSTEKGDLSSESTVSRIRTEHFPLTLESARPSHTSQYLCASSGGGREKLFFGSGTQLSVL.

This chain joins TRBV19 and TRBJ2-7; TRBD1 matches at 7 bases. Germline loops: CDR1 LNHDA, CDR2 SQIVND (reference sequence). Unmatched junction bases numbered 5, after V lost 5 bases and J lost 1 base. CDR3 length: 14 amino acids. CDR3 nucleotide sequence: TGTGCCAGTAGTGACCGGGACAGATCCTACGAGCAGTACTTC. It is translated as CASSDRDRSYEQYF.

This clone has more than one count but fewer than ten. CDR3 amino acids: CASSLVRVNQFF. Written as DNA, the CDR3 is TGTGCCAGCAGTTTGGTACGGGTGAATCAGTTCTTT. The chain is built from TRBV28 and TRBJ1-1; D unresolved. From germline, CDR1 is MDHEN and CDR2 SYDVKM. V was shortened by 3 bases and J by 14 bases, with 16 bases between the two germline ends. CDR3 size: 12 residues.

The chain employs TRBV27 and TRBJ1-2; 7 bases fit TRBD1. The CDR3 is 15 residues long. V lost 5 bases, J lost 5 bases, and 11 bases stayed unmatched. Germline V gene sequence: CDR1 MNHEY, CDR2 SMNVEV (reference sequence). The CDR3 DNA follows: TGTGCCAGCAGTATCCGGGACAGCGGCTCGTATGGCTACACCTTC. Protein product: CASSIRDSGSYGYTF.

The V gene is TRBV6-1, the J gene TRBJ1-1, with a possible D match to TRBD1 (5 bases). The ends were cut back, 5 bases at V and 2 bases at J, with 12 bases in the middle. Germline CDR1 MNHNS, CDR2 SASEGT. CDR3 length: 14 residues. The CDR3 DNA reads as TGTGCCAGCAGTCCCGGGGGGACCAACACTGAAGCTTTCTTT. Translated: CASSPGGTNTEAFF.

As for this clone: The same CDR3 is also encoded by other DNA sequences in this sample. This chain joins TRBV27 and TRBJ2-7; TRBD2 aligns across 7 bases. CDR1 is MNHEY and CDR2 is SMNVEV in the germline V gene (reference sequence). V was pared by 6 bases and J by 7 bases, with 3 bases of the junction left unmatched. The length of the CDR3 is 11 residues. The CDR3 sequence is CASSTGGEQYF. The CDR3 DNA reads as TGTGCCAGCAGCACGGGAGGTGAGCAGTACTTC.

The gene calls are TRBV30 and TRBJ1-1; D possibly corresponds to TRBD1 (6 bases). The CDR3 contains 12 residues. The V gene lost 2 bases and the J gene lost 11 bases, with 15 bases spanning the gap. CDR1 and CDR2 from the germline V gene are GTSNPN and SVGIG (reference sequence). CDR3 nucleotide sequence: TGTGCCTGGAGTTACGACAGGAAGGAGGCTTTCTTT. Translating it yields CAWSYDRKEAFF.

CDR3 nucleotide sequence: TGTGCCAGCTCATCAGACAGAGCCACCATATATTTT. It is translated as CASSSDRATIYF. This rearrangement joins TRBV18 to TRBJ1-3; D might be TRBD1 (5 bases). The CDR3 spans 12 residues. Germline loops: CDR1 KGHSH, CDR2 LQKENI. Trimming removed 5 bases from V and 9 bases from J, with 11 bases in between. The complete variable domain, with remaining parts taken from reference TRBV18 and TRBJ1-3, reads NAGVMQNPRHLVRRRGQEARLRCSPMKGHSHVYWYRQLPEEGLKFMVYLQKENIIDESGMPKERFSAEFPKEGPSILRIQQVVRGDSAAYFCASSSDRATIYFGEGSWLTVV.

The gene calls are TRBV4-2 and TRBJ2-3; the D gene is possibly TRBD2 (6 bases). The CDR3 is 15 amino acids. Trimming took off 0 bases at V and 6 bases at J, with 13 bases between the two ends. In germline, CDR1 is LGHNA, CDR2 YNFKEQ. The CDR3 protein is CASSQDGGTPDTQYF. In nucleotides, the CDR3 is TGTGCCAGCAGCCAAGATGGCGGGACCCCGGATACGCAGTATTTT.

CDR3 amino acids: CASRVRDSQNGAQYF. CDR3 in DNA: TGCGCCAGCAGGGTCCGGGACTCCCAAAATGGTGCCCAGTACTTC. V is TRBV5-1 and J is TRBJ2-5; TRBD2 is a possible D gene (6 bases). V lost 5 bases and J lost 9, with 23 bases in between. Germline values: CDR1 SGHRS, CDR2 YFSETQ. The CDR3 has 15 residues. The full variable domain, in which reference TRBV5-1 and TRBJ2-5 provide the parts outside the CDR3, is KAGVTQTPRYLIKTRGQQVTLSCSPISGHRSVSWYQQTPGQGLQFLFEYFSETQRNKGNFPGRFSGRQFSNSRSEMNVSTLELGDSALYLCASRVRDSQNGAQYFGPGTRLLVL.

This clone was recorded a few times. V and J are TRBV6-5 and TRBJ2-7; 9 bases map to TRBD1. V dropped 8 bases and J dropped 3; count of bases not matched to a gene: 8. CDR3 size: 14 residues. Germline assignment: CDR1 MNHEY and CDR2 SVGAGI. CDR3 protein: CASCRGQGLYEQYF. The CDR3 DNA reads as TGTGCCAGCTGCAGGGGACAGGGCCTCTACGAGCAGTACTTC.

This rearrangement joins TRBV10-3 to TRBJ2-3; 13 bases line up with TRBD2. The CDR3 totals 16 residues. With 4 bases clipped from V and 0 bases from J, the junction kept 1 base outside the gene matches. Germline values: CDR1 ENHRY, CDR2 SYGVKD. This chain's CDR3 is CAISGTSGRSTDTQYF. CDR3 sequence (DNA): TGTGCCATCAGTGGGACTAGCGGGAGAAGCACAGATACGCAGTATTTT.

A remark on this clone: At one boundary the junction diverges from the germline segment, which might be a read error. The CDR3 DNA reads as TGTGCCAGCAGCAGGACAGAAGTCGGGAATTTT. Residues: CASSRTEVGNF. The rearrangement uses TRBV7-9 and TRBJ2-3; maybe TRBD1 (6 bases). From germline, CDR1 is SEHNR and CDR2 FQNEAQ (reference sequence). The CDR3 is 11 amino acids.

V usage is TRBV30 and J usage is TRBJ1-3; TRBD1 matches 8 bases. Germline lookup yields CDR1 GTSNPN and CDR2 SVGIG (reference sequence). This CDR3 comprises 13 residues. Unmatched junction bases numbered 11, after V lost 2 bases and J lost 14 bases. The CDR3 DNA follows: TGTGCCTGGAGTCAAGGGGACAGGCTCCCCGTATATTTT. It yields the protein CAWSQGDRLPVYF.

V gene TRBV30 combines with J gene TRBJ1-2, with a tentative D call TRBD1 (6 bases). The CDR3 loop spans 11 amino acids. In germline, CDR1 is GTSNPN, CDR2 SVGIG (reference sequence). The CDR3 spells CVGQQGEGYTF. CDR3 nucleotide sequence: TGTGTCGGACAGCAAGGTGAGGGCTACACCTTC.

This rearrangement joins TRBV10-1 to TRBJ2-7; perhaps TRBD2 as D (6 bases). Germline V gene lookup returns CDR1 WNHNN and CDR2 SYGVQD (reference sequence). This CDR3 region has 13 residues. V lost 8 bases and J lost 4, with 15 bases in between. The CDR3 reads CASRDSAGYEQYF. The CDR3 region has the DNA TGCGCCAGCCGGGACTCGGCGGGGTACGAGCAGTACTTC.

The chain carries TRBV30 and TRBJ1-4; tentative D call: TRBD1 (5 bases). CDR3 length equals 14 residues. V shed 1 base and J shed 7 bases, with 13 bases lying between them. Germline CDR1 is GTSNPN and CDR2 is SVGIG (reference sequence). This CDR3 is CAWSAWGSREKLFF. In nucleotides, the CDR3 is TGTGCCTGGAGTGCCTGGGGCTCTCGTGAAAAACTGTTTTTT.

The rearrangement joins TRBV4-1 to TRBJ2-5; D uncertain. The J call is doubtful: the DNA matches TRBJ2-7 better. Looked up from germline, CDR1 is MGHRA and CDR2 is YSYEKL. The CDR3 is made up of 13 amino acids. The CDR3 spells CASSQFPSYEQYF. As DNA, the CDR3 is TGCGCCAGCAGCCAATTCCCCTCCTACGAGCAGTACTTC.